The T cell receptor beta chain under discussion was sequenced for a study of blood T cells in healthy people across ages. This clonotype showed up just a few times. V dropped 5 bases and J dropped 5 bases, with 10 bases sitting between them. This CDR3 comprises 12 residues. Germline V gives CDR1 SGDLS, CDR2 YYNGEE. With a J-beta primer mix and a sample-barcoded 5' primer, a second PCR ran roughly 6 to 11 cycles. TCRdb reprocessed the 5' RACE reads with MiXCR, giving one entry per CDR3 protein. The profile shows about 1.4 million distinct CDR3 sequences, roughly 60% of them singletons. Sequences were obtained from blood. The rearrangement joins TRBV9 to TRBJ1-2; D remains ambiguous. This clonotype was obtained from a man in his late teens or twenties in good health. The CDR3 reads CASSVQGYGYTF. The CDR3 DNA follows: TGTGCCAGCAGTGTTCAAGGATATGGCTACACCTTC.